The source of this T cell receptor beta chain is a study of blood T cell repertoires in COVID-19. At the level of the study: T cells, B-cell-depleted T cells, or PBMCs provided the cDNA or gDNA that served as material.

Some clones are missing from TCRdb's copy, which holds only in-frame ones; the method was immunoSEQ multiplex PCR. The sample has some 130,000 clones, under 80% seen once. This clone has only one observation. With 0 bases clipped from V and 1 base from J, the junction kept 3 bases outside the gene matches. There are 16 residues in the CDR3. CDR1 is SGDLS, CDR2 YYNGEE, per germline. V gene TRBV9 combines with J gene TRBJ2-3; 9 nucleotides match TRBD2. The source material was peripheral blood. The TCR originated in a man aged 80 or over with acute or convalescent COVID-19. Written as DNA, the CDR3 is TGTGCCAGCAGCGTAGCCCCTAGCGGGGGCACAGATACGCAGTATTTT. This sequence encodes CASSVAPSGGTDTQYF.